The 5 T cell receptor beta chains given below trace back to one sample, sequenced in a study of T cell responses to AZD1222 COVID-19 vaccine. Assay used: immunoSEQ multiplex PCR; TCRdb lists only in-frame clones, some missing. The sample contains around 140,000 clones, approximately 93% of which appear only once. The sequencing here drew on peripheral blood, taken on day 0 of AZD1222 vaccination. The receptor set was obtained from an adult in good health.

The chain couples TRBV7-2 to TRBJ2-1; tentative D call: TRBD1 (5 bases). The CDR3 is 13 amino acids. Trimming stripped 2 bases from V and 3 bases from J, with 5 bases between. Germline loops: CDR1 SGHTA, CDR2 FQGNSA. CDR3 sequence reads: CASSLRGYNEQFF. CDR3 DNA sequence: TGTGCCAGCAGCTTAAGGGGCTACAATGAGCAGTTCTTC.

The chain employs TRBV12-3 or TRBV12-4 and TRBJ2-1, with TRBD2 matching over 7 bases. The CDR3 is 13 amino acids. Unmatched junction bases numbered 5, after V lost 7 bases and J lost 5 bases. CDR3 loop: CASMSSGNNEQFF. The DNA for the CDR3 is TGTGCCAGCATGTCTAGCGGAAACAATGAGCAGTTCTTC.

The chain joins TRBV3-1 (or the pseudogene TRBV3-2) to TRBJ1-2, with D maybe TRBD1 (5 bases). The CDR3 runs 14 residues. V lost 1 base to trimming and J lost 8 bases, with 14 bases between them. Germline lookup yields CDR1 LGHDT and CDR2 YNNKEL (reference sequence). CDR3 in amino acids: CASSQVGGEEGYTF. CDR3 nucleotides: TGTGCCAGCAGCCAAGTTGGGGGGGAGGAGGGCTACACCTTC.

The DNA for the CDR3 is TGTGCCAGCAGCCGGGAGGGGCGCAGCCTGAACACTGAAGCTTTCTTT. Translating it yields CASSREGRSLNTEAFF. The chain employs TRBV5-4 and TRBJ1-1, with D possibly being TRBD1 (5 bases). The ends were cut back, 4 bases at V and 0 bases at J, with 16 bases in the middle. The germline V gene encodes CDR1 SGHNT and CDR2 YYREEE (reference sequence). The CDR3 runs to 16 residues.

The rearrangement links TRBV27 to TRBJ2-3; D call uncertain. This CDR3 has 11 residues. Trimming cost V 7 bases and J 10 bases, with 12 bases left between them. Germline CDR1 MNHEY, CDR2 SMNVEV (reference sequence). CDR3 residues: CASIRGPAQYF. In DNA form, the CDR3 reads TGTGCCAGCATACGAGGTCCCGCGCAGTATTTT.